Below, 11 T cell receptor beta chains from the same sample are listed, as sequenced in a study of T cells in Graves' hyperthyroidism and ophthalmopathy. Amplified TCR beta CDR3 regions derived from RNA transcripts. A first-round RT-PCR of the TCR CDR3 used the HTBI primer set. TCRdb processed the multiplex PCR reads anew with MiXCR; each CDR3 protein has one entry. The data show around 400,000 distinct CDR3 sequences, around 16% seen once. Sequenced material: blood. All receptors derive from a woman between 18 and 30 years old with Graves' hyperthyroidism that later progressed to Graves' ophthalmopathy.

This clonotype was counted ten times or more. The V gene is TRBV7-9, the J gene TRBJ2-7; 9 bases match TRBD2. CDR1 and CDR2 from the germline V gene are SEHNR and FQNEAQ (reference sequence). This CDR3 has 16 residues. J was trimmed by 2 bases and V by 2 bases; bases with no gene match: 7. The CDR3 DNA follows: TGTGCCAGCAGCTTACGCACTAGCGGGCGGCCCTACGAGCAGTACTTC. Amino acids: CASSLRTSGRPYEQYF.

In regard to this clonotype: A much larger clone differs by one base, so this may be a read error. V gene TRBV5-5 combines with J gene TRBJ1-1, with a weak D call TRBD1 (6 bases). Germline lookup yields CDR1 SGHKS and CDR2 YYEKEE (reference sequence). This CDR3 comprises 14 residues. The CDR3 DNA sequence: TGTGCCAGCAGCTTATGGGCGGGGGACACTGAAGTTTTCTTT. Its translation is CASSLWAGDTEVFF.

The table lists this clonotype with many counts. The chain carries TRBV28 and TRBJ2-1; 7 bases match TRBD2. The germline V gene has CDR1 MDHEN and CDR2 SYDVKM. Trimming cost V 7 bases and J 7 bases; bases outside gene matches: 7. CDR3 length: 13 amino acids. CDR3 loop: CASNGGRRNEQFF. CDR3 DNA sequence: TGTGCCAGCAACGGCGGGAGACGGAATGAGCAGTTCTTC.

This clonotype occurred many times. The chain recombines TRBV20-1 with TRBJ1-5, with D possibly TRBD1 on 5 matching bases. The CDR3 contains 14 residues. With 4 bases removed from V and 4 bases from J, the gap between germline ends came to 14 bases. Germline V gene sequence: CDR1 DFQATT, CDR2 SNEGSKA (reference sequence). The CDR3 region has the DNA TGCAGTGCTACCTCCCTGGGGGGGAATCAGCCCCAGCATTTT. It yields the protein CSATSLGGNQPQHF.

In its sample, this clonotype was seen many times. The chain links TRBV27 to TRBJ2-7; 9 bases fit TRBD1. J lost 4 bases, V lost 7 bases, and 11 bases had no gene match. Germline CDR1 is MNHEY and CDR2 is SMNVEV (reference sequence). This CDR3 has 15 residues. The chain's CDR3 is CASKRTGQGRYEQYF. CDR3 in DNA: TGTGCCAGCAAGAGAACCGGACAGGGGCGGTACGAGCAGTACTTC.

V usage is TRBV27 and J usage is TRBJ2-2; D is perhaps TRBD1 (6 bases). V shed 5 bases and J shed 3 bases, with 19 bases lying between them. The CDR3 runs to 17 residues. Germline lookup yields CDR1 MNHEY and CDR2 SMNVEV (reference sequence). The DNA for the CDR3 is TGTGCCAGCAGTACCCACAGGGCGCAGAGCGACACCGGGGAGCTGTTTTTT. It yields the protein CASSTHRAQSDTGELFF.

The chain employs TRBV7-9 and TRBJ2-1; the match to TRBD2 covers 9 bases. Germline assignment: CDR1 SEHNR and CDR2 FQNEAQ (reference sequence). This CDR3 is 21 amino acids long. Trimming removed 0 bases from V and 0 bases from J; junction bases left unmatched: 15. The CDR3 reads CASSLAVRTSAHLRSYNEQFF. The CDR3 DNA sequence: TGTGCCAGCAGCTTAGCGGTCCGGACTAGCGCCCACCTACGCTCCTACAATGAGCAGTTCTTC.

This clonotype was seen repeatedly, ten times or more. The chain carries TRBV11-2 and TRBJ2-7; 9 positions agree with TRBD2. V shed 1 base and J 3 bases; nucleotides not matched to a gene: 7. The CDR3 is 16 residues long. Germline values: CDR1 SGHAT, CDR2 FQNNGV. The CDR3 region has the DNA TGTGCCAGCAGCTTAGCAGCTAGCGGGGAGCACTACGAGCAGTACTTC. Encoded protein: CASSLAASGEHYEQYF.

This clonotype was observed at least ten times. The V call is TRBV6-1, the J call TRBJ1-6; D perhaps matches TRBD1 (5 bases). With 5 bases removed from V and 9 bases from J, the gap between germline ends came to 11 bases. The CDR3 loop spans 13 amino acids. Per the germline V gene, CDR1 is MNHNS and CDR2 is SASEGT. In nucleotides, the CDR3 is TGTGCCAGCAGTAGGGGCCAGGTTTCACCCCTCCACTTT. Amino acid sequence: CASSRGQVSPLHF.

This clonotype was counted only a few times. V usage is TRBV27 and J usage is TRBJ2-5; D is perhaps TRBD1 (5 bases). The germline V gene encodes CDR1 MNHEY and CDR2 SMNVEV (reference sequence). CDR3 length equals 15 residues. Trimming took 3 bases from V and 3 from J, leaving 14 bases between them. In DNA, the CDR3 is TGTGCCAGCAGTTTTGGGGCCCAAACTAAAGAGACCCAGTACTTC. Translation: CASSFGAQTKETQYF.

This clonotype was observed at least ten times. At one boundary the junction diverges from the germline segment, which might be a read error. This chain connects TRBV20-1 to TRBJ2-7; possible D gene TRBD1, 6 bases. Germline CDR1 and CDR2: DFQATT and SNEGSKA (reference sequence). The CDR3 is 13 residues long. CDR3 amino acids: CSPRGSRSYEQYF. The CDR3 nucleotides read TGCAGTCCTAGGGGGAGTCGGTCCTACGAGCAGTACTTC.